The 23 T cell receptor beta chains given below trace back to one sample, sequenced in a study of molecular identifiers for immune sequencing clone quantification. TCRdb used MiXCR to reprocess the PCR reads, holding one entry per CDR3 protein. This sample has just under 650,000 distinct CDR3 sequences, with just under 20% found just once. The sample was naive CD8+ T cells from blood, with Jurkat cell RNA spiked in. Subset of the sample: FACS-sorted CD8+CD4-CCR7+CD45RA+ naive T cells. The source is a human donor in good health. Some libraries in this study had Jurkat cell RNA spiked in.

Remarks on this clonotype: Since a much larger clone is just one base distant, this may be a read error. The chain is built from TRBV19 and TRBJ2-5; TRBD1 is a possible D gene (6 bases). Germline V gene lookup returns CDR1 LNHDA and CDR2 SQIVND (reference sequence). The CDR3 sequence is 13 residues long. The CDR3 DNA reads TGTGCCGGTAGTATAGGGGGATCGACGGCCCAGTACTTC. Translated, it gives CAGSIGGSTAQYF.

The gene calls are TRBV12-3 or TRBV12-4 and TRBJ2-2, with TRBD2 matching 7 bases. Trimming removed 6 bases from V and 1 base from J; junction bases left unmatched: 8. This CDR3 has 16 residues. CDR3 in amino acids: CASSHLGLENTGELFF. Written as DNA, the CDR3 is TGTGCCAGCAGCCACCTCGGACTAGAGAACACCGGGGAGCTGTTTTTT.

This clonotype has more than one count but fewer than ten. Relative to the germline gene, one junction end is altered; a read error may explain this. The J gene is TRBJ2-3, the V gene TRBV2, with D perhaps TRBD2 (6 bases). CDR1 is SNHLY and CDR2 is FYNNEI in the germline V gene. The CDR3 is 13 residues long. The CDR3 coding sequence is TGTGCCAGCAGTGGAACTAGCACAGATACGCAGTGTTTT. Protein product: CASSGTSTDTQCF.

This clonotype has at least ten counts. V usage is TRBV2 and J usage is TRBJ2-7; 10 bases fit TRBD2. Germline-derived CDR1 and CDR2 are SNHLY and FYNNEI. This CDR3 region has 15 residues. V shed 5 bases, J shed 4 bases, and the junction held 8 bases outside the gene matches. CDR3: CASSPLSGGQYEQYF. The CDR3 coding sequence is TGTGCCAGCAGTCCTCTTAGCGGGGGGCAATACGAGCAGTACTTC. The full variable domain, in which reference TRBV2 and TRBJ2-7 provide the parts outside the CDR3, is EPEVTQTPSHQVTQMGQEVILRCVPISNHLYFYWYRQILGQKVEFLVSFYNNEISEKSEIFDDQFSVERPDGSNFTLKIRSTKLEDSAMYFCASSPLSGGQYEQYFGPGTRLTVT.

This clonotype was seen repeatedly, ten times or more. The rearrangement uses TRBV7-9 and TRBJ2-7; 9 positions match TRBD1. V was pared by 5 bases and J by 4 bases, with 18 bases of the junction left unmatched. Germline CDR1 and CDR2: SEHNR and FQNEAQ (reference sequence). The CDR3 is made up of 18 amino acids. The CDR3 DNA reads TGTGCCAGCAGCCCTAGGACAGGGGCGACTGCCCGGGGATACGAGCAGTACTTC. As protein: CASSPRTGATARGYEQYF.

This clonotype occurred many times. The chain links TRBV12-3 or TRBV12-4 to TRBJ2-3; 7 bases fit TRBD2. After removal of 5 bases from V and 3 bases from J, the junction contained 8 bases not matched to a gene. There are 15 residues in the CDR3. The CDR3 reads CASSPVWGGTDTQYF. CDR3 in DNA: TGTGCCAGCAGTCCCGTGTGGGGGGGGACAGATACGCAGTATTTT.

This clonotype was seen many times. The chain joins TRBV7-9 to TRBJ2-3, with 12 bases matching TRBD2. The CDR3 runs 18 residues. V gave up 0 bases and J gave up 2 bases; unmatched junction bases: 6. Germline assignment: CDR1 SEHNR and CDR2 FQNEAQ (reference sequence). The CDR3 DNA reads TGTGCCAGCAGCTTAGCGGAGACTAGCGGGGGCTACACAGATACGCAGTATTTT. As protein: CASSLAETSGGYTDTQYF.

The chain carries TRBV4-3 and TRBJ2-1, with D maybe TRBD1 (6 bases). V was clipped by 0 bases and J by 4 bases, with 22 bases between them. Germline V gene sequence: CDR1 LGHNA, CDR2 YSLEER. CDR3 length equals 19 residues. The CDR3 is CASSQDSWPGAQAYNEQFF. Written as DNA, the CDR3 is TGCGCCAGCAGCCAAGATTCGTGGCCAGGGGCCCAAGCTTACAATGAGCAGTTCTTC.

In this sample, this clonotype turned up a few times. This may stem from a read error, because a much larger clone lies one nucleotide away. This chain uses TRBV14 with TRBJ1-5; perhaps TRBD1 as D (5 bases). The germline V gene has CDR1 SGHDN and CDR2 FVKESK. The CDR3 covers 16 residues. Trimming pared 4 bases from V and 2 bases from J, leaving 15 bases between. The DNA of the CDR3 is TGTGCCAGCAGCCCAGCTTCTGGGGGACGCAATCAGCCCCAGCATTTT. Amino acids: CASSPASGGRNQPQHF.

The chain's CDR3 is CASSIYGGEQYF. The CDR3 DNA reads TGTGCCAGTAGTATTTATGGGGGCGAGCAGTACTTC. The rearrangement links TRBV19 to TRBJ2-7; D possibly matches TRBD1 or TRBD2 (5 bases each). Germline V gene data show CDR1 as LNHDA and CDR2 as SQIVND (reference sequence). The ends were cut back, 3 bases at V and 6 bases at J, with 9 bases in the middle. CDR3 length: 12 amino acids.

This clonotype was seen many times. This chain connects TRBV29-1 to TRBJ2-3; D is possibly TRBD1 or TRBD2 (5 bases each). The CDR3 loop spans 15 amino acids. Germline-derived CDR1 and CDR2 are SQVTM and ANQGSEA. Trimming stripped 0 bases from V and 2 bases from J, with 12 bases between. This CDR3 is CSVEEGWGTTDTQYF. DNA for the CDR3: TGCAGCGTTGAAGAAGGTTGGGGGACCACAGATACGCAGTATTTT.

This clonotype was detected many times. CDR3 loop: CASSPLSWEGTDTQYF. DNA for the CDR3: TGTGCCAGCAGCCCATTATCATGGGAGGGCACAGATACGCAGTATTTT. This chain uses TRBV7-9 with TRBJ2-3, with TRBD2 as a possible D gene (6 bases). Germline CDR1 and CDR2: SEHNR and FQNEAQ (reference sequence). V lost 5 bases and J 1 base, leaving 16 bases between the germline ends. CDR3 length equals 16 residues. Full variable domain (remainder filled in from reference TRBV7-9 and TRBJ2-3): DTGVSQNPRHKITKRGQNVTFRCDPISEHNRLYWYRQTLGQGPEFLTYFQNEAQLEKSRLLSDRFSAERPKGSFSTLEIQRTEQGDSAMYLCASSPLSWEGTDTQYFGPGTRLTVL.

Concerning this clonotype itself: One junction end does not reproduce the germline sequence, and a read error may be involved. The chain carries TRBV7-9 and TRBJ1-2; D unresolved. In germline, CDR1 is SEHNR, CDR2 FQNEAQ (reference sequence). CDR3 length equals 10 residues. The CDR3 region is CVSSQNGYTF. In DNA, the CDR3 is TGTGTCAGCAGCCAAAATGGCTACACCTTC.

Many counts were recorded for this clonotype. This chain links TRBV6-2 or TRBV6-3 with TRBJ2-3; perhaps TRBD2 as D (5 bases). The CDR3 contains 14 residues. Trimming stripped 4 bases from V and 4 bases from J, with 12 bases between. The germline gives CDR1 MNHEY, CDR2 SVGEGT. This chain's CDR3 is CASSLNLLADTQYF. The CDR3 DNA sequence: TGTGCCAGCAGTTTGAACCTACTAGCAGATACGCAGTATTTT.

On this clonotype: This CDR3 is missing its conserved last phenylalanine or tryptophan, likely due to a read error. The V gene is TRBV2, the J gene TRBJ2-3; 8 nucleotides align to TRBD2. This CDR3 comprises 15 residues. The germline V gene has CDR1 SNHLY and CDR2 FYNNEI. After removal of 6 bases from V and 1 base from J, the junction contained 6 bases not matched to a gene. The CDR3, as DNA: TGTGCCAGCAGGGGACTAGGGGGAGGCACAGATACGCAGTATTCT. As protein: CASRGLGGGTDTQYS.

This clonotype was seen ten or more times. V usage is TRBV9 and J usage is TRBJ2-5, with TRBD1 as a possible D gene (7 bases). V lost 3 bases, J lost 1 base, and 10 bases lay in between. Germline values: CDR1 SGDLS, CDR2 YYNGEE. The length of the CDR3 is 14 residues. CDR3 DNA sequence: TGTGCCAGCAGCGGCGGGGACAGCCAAGAGACCCAGTACTTC. This translates into CASSGGDSQETQYF.

There are many counts of this clonotype. CDR3 nucleotides: TGCGCCAGCAGCCAAGAGCTAGCGGGGGGGTCCTACGAGCAGTACTTC. Encoded protein: CASSQELAGGSYEQYF. This chain uses TRBV4-3 with TRBJ2-7, with 12 bases aligning to TRBD2. The CDR3 extends over 16 amino acids. Trimming cost V 0 bases and J 1 base; bases outside gene matches: 1. Germline V lookup: CDR1 LGHNA, CDR2 YSLEER.

This clonotype has a count of ten or more. The genes are TRBV5-4 and TRBJ2-7; perhaps TRBD1 as D (6 bases). The CDR3 has 15 amino acids. CDR1 and CDR2 (germline): SGHNT, YYREEE (reference sequence). Trimming took 4 bases from V and 0 from J, leaving 14 bases between them. CDR3 sequence reads: CASSPPDSSSYEQYF. CDR3 coding DNA: TGTGCCAGCAGCCCCCCGGACAGTTCCTCCTACGAGCAGTACTTC.

This clonotype was seen a handful of times. The rearrangement joins TRBV12-3 or TRBV12-4 to TRBJ1-1, with 12 positions matching TRBD1. J lost 5 bases, V lost 3 bases, and 7 bases had no gene match. This CDR3 is 16 amino acids long. The CDR3 here is CASSLGQGARYTEAFF. CDR3 DNA sequence: TGTGCCAGCAGTTTGGGACAGGGGGCTCGATATACTGAAGCTTTCTTT.

Concerning this clonotype: It may be a read error: a sequence one base away is much more abundant. The CDR3 loop reads CASSSGEGYEQCF. The CDR3 nucleotides read TGTGCCAGCAGCTCCGGGGAGGGTTACGAGCAGTGCTTC. This chain connects TRBV13 to TRBJ2-7, with TRBD2 matching 7 bases. CDR3 size: 13 residues. Germline values: CDR1 PRHDT, CDR2 FYEKMQ (reference sequence). The full variable domain, with the rest looked up from reference TRBV13 and TRBJ2-7, is AAGVIQSPRHLIKEKRETATLKCYPIPRHDTVYWYQQGPGQDPQFLISFYEKMQSDKGSIPDRFSAQQFSDYHSELNMSSLELGDSALYFCASSSGEGYEQCFGPGTRLTVT.

This clonotype was detected many times. The CDR3 DNA sequence: TGTGCCAGCAGTTACTCTTCAGGGACCGTTCAGTACTTC. It codes for CASSYSSGTVQYF. This chain uses TRBV6-5 with TRBJ2-4, with D perhaps given as TRBD1 or TRBD2 (5 bases each). CDR3 length: 13 residues. V lost 0 bases, J lost 11 bases, and 11 bases lay in between. Germline lookup yields CDR1 MNHEY and CDR2 SVGAGI.

This clonotype was seen many times. V usage is TRBV19 and J usage is TRBJ1-5; TRBD1 is a possible D gene (6 bases). Trimming pared 7 bases from V and 5 bases from J, leaving 15 bases between. Germline V gene data show CDR1 as LNHDA and CDR2 as SQIVND (reference sequence). This CDR3 has 14 residues. CDR3 nucleotides: TGTGCCAGTACCCCGGACGAGGGGGATCAGCCCCAGCATTTT. It encodes CASTPDEGDQPQHF.

A word on this clonotype: One base away lies a much larger clone, so this may be a sequencing read error. The chain combines TRBV28 with TRBJ1-3, with TRBD1 matching 7 bases. The CDR3 is 15 amino acids. Germline V gives CDR1 MDHEN, CDR2 SYDVKM. The DNA for the CDR3 is TGTGCCAGCAGTCCGCCGACAGGGTCAGGAAACGCCATATATTTT. It translates to CASSPPTGSGNAIYF.